A single sample gave rise to the 9 T cell receptor beta chains below, sequenced in a study of T cell responses to AZD1222 COVID-19 vaccine. Clones were sequenced by immunoSEQ multiplex PCR, and TCRdb holds only the in-frame ones, with some missing. Here the sample spans tens of thousands of clones, approximately 88% being singletons. The sequenced sample was peripheral blood, obtained 28 days after the second AZD1222 dose. The receptors here all came from an adult who received the AZD1222 COVID-19 vaccine.

The chain joins TRBV11-2 to TRBJ1-2; D perhaps matches TRBD1 (6 bases). Trimming took 5 bases from V and 2 from J, leaving 9 bases between them. The CDR3 extends over 13 amino acids. Germline V lookup: CDR1 SGHAT, CDR2 FQNNGV. CDR3 in amino acids: CASSRDRNYGYTF. For the CDR3, the DNA is TGTGCCAGCAGCCGCGACAGGAACTATGGCTACACCTTC.

The chain combines TRBV7-8 with TRBJ1-1, with 7 bases lining up with TRBD1. Trimming at V came to 5 bases and at J to 6 bases, leaving 15 bases not matched to a gene. From germline, CDR1 is SGHVS and CDR2 FQNEAQ. The CDR3 covers 16 residues. CDR3 loop: CASSTRSTGMGAEAFF. CDR3 DNA sequence: TGTGCCAGCAGCACTCGTTCGACAGGGATGGGGGCTGAAGCTTTCTTT.

The V call is TRBV9, the J call TRBJ1-1; the D is unclear. The V end was cut by 0 bases, the J end by 0 bases, with 9 bases between. Germline V gene data show CDR1 as SGDLS and CDR2 as YYNGEE. The CDR3 loop spans 15 amino acids. CDR3 sequence reads: CASSVDLVMNTEAFF. CDR3 in DNA: TGTGCCAGCAGCGTAGATCTGGTAATGAACACTGAAGCTTTCTTT.

This clone occurred once. DNA for the CDR3: TGTGCCAGCAGGGAGACAGGGTATCAGCCCCAGCATTTT. Translating gives CASRETGYQPQHF. The chain employs TRBV6-5 and TRBJ1-5; 7 bases fit TRBD1. The junction had 4 bases not matched to a gene; V was cut back by 6 bases and J by 5 bases. Germline-derived CDR1 and CDR2 are MNHEY and SVGAGI. The length of the CDR3 is 13 residues.

J is TRBJ1-3 and V is TRBV11-2, with 8 bases lining up with TRBD1. V lost 9 bases, J lost 4 bases, and 5 bases stayed unmatched. The germline CDR1 and CDR2 sequences are SGHAT and FQNNGV. This CDR3 contains 13 residues. The CDR3 DNA is TGTGCCAGTACAGGGGGTTCGGGAAACACCATATATTTT. The encoded protein is CASTGGSGNTIYF.

The chain links TRBV6-5 to TRBJ1-2; no firm D call. V lost 3 bases and J lost 3, with 8 bases in between. The CDR3 spans 13 residues. CDR1 is MNHEY and CDR2 is SVGAGI in the germline V gene. The DNA for the CDR3 is TGTGCCAGCAGTTATCTCGCATACTATGGCTACACCTTC. Protein sequence: CASSYLAYYGYTF.

This chain joins TRBV29-1 and TRBJ2-1, with D perhaps TRBD1 (6 bases). V lost 6 bases to trimming and J lost 5 bases, with 11 bases between them. Germline lookup yields CDR1 SQVTM and CDR2 ANQGSEA. CDR3 length: 12 amino acids. The CDR3 bases are TGCAGCGTCGGACAGCTTAACAATGAGCAGTTCTTC. Translated: CSVGQLNNEQFF.

The chain couples TRBV3-1 (or the pseudogene TRBV3-2) to TRBJ1-1, with D unclear. The CDR3 sequence is 14 residues long. The V gene lost 2 bases and the J gene lost 1 base, with 8 bases spanning the gap. CDR1 is LGHDT and CDR2 is YNNKEL in the germline V gene (reference sequence). CDR3 sequence (DNA): TGTGCCAGCAGCCAAACCCCAGGGAACACTGAAGCTTTCTTT. Translated: CASSQTPGNTEAFF.

This clone appeared a single time. The chain recombines TRBV6-1 with TRBJ1-3, with D uncertain. The CDR3 runs to 13 residues. Deletions cut 2 bases from V and 9 bases from J, with 11 bases between. Germline V lookup: CDR1 MNHNS, CDR2 SASEGT. In DNA, the CDR3 is TGTGCCAGCAGTGAAATAAGGGAAACCACCATATATTTT. Translation: CASSEIRETTIYF.